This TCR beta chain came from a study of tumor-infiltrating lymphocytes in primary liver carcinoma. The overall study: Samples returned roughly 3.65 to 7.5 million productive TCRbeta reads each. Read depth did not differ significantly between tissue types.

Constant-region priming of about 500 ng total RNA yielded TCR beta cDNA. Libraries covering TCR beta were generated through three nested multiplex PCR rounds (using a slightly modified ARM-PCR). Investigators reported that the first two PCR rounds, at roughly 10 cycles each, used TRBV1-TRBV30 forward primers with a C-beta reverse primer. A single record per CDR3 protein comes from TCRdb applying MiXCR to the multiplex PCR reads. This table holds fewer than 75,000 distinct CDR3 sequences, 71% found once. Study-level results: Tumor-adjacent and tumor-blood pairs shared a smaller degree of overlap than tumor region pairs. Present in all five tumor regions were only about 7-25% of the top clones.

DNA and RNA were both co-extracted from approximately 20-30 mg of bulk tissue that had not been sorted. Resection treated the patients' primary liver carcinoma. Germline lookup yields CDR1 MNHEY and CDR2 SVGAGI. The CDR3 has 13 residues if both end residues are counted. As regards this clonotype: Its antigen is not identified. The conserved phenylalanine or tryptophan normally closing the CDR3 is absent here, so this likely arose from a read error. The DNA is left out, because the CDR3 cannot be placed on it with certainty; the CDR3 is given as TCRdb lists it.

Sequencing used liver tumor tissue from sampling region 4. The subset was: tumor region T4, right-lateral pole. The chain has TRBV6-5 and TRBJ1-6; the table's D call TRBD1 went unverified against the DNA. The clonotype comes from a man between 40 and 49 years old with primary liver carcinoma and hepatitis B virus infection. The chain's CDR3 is CASSLRAVSPLRV.